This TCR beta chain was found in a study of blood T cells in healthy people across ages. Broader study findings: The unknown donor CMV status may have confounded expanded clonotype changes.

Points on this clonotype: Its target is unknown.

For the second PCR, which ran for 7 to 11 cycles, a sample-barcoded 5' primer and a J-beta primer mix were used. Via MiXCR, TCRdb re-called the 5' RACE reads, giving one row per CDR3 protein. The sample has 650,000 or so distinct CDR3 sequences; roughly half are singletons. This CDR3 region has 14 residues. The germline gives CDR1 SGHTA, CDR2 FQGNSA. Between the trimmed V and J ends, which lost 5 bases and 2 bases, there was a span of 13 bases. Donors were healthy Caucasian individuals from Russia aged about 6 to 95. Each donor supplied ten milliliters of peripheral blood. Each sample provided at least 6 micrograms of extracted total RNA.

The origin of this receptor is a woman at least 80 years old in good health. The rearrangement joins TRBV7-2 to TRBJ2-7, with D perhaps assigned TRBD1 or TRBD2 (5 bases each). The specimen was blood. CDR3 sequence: CASSRGDHPYEQYF. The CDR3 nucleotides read TGTGCCAGCAGCCGTGGGGACCATCCCTACGAGCAGTACTTC.